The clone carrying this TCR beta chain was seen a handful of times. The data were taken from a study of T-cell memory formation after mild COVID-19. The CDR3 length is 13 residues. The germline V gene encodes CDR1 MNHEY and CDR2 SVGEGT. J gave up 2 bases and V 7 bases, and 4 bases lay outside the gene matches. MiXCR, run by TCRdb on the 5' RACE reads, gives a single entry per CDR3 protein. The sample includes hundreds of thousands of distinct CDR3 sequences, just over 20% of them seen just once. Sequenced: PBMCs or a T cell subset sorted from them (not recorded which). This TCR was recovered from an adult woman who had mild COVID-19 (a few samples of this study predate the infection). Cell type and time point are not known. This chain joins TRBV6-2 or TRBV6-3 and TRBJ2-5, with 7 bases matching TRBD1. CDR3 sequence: CASIGQAQETQYF. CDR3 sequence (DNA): TGTGCCAGCATAGGACAGGCACAAGAGACCCAGTACTTC.